The 22 T cell receptor beta chains listed next were all sequenced from one sample in a study of blood T cell repertoires in COVID-19. Generated by immunoSEQ multiplex PCR, the TCRdb table keeps only in-frame clones and is missing some. The sample yields approximately 100,000 clones, over 65% seen once. Sequenced material: peripheral blood. The receptor set was obtained from a man older than 75 with COVID-19, enrolled during active disease.

This clone was counted once. This chain uses TRBV6-6 with TRBJ1-1, with D uncertain. The CDR3 covers 15 residues. The germline gives CDR1 MNHNY, CDR2 SVGAGI (reference sequence). Deletions cut 4 bases from V and 7 bases from J, with 19 bases between. The CDR3 coding sequence is TGTGCCAGCAGTTCCCTTCCCGGCCGGGATAATGAAGCTTTCTTT. Residues: CASSSLPGRDNEAFF.

The CDR3, as DNA: TGTGCCAGCAGTGAAGGTACTCTCACCGGGGAGCTGTTTTTT. Translating it yields CASSEGTLTGELFF. V gene TRBV2 combines with J gene TRBJ2-2; D ambiguous. This CDR3 comprises 14 residues. The V gene lost 1 base and the J gene lost 4 bases, with 7 bases spanning the gap. In germline, CDR1 is SNHLY, CDR2 FYNNEI.

V usage is TRBV27 and J usage is TRBJ2-3; TRBD2 aligns across 11 bases. J was trimmed by 3 bases and V by 2 bases; bases with no gene match: 4. CDR3 length: 16 residues. Germline V CDR1 and CDR2: MNHEY, SMNVEV (reference sequence). The CDR3 coding sequence is TGTGCCAGCAGTTTAACTAGCGGGGGCCTTACAGATACGCAGTATTTT. Protein: CASSLTSGGLTDTQYF.

V and J are TRBV19 and TRBJ1-2; 8 nucleotides agree with TRBD1. J was trimmed by 4 bases and V by 5 bases; bases with no gene match: 6. Per germline, CDR1 LNHDA and CDR2 SQIVND (reference sequence). CDR3 length equals 14 residues. The CDR3 DNA follows: TGTGCCAGTAGTCCCAGGGGGCAGAGCTATGGCTACACCTTC. It codes for CASSPRGQSYGYTF.

The chain combines TRBV19 with TRBJ2-7, with TRBD1 as a possible D gene (6 bases). Trimming took off 6 bases at V and 0 bases at J, with 12 bases between the two ends. CDR3 length: 14 amino acids. Germline V gene data show CDR1 as LNHDA and CDR2 as SQIVND (reference sequence). CDR3 DNA sequence: TGTGCCAGTAGCCGACAGGCTGGCTCCTACGAGCAGTACTTC. Translated, it gives CASSRQAGSYEQYF.

V and J are TRBV6-5 and TRBJ2-7; 8 nucleotides match TRBD1. Germline trimming cut 8 bases from V and 0 bases from J; bases unmatched to any gene: 6. Germline assignment: CDR1 MNHEY and CDR2 SVGAGI. The CDR3 loop spans 14 amino acids. This chain's CDR3 is CASYDRGHSYEQYF. In DNA form, the CDR3 reads TGTGCCAGCTACGACAGGGGCCACTCCTACGAGCAGTACTTC.

In its sample, this clone was seen a few times. The rearrangement links TRBV27 to TRBJ2-2; TRBD2 agrees at 8 bases. CDR1 MNHEY and CDR2 SMNVEV come from the germline V gene (reference sequence). V was pared by 6 bases and J by 7 bases, with 7 bases of the junction left unmatched. The CDR3 covers 14 residues. CDR3 protein: CASRSGRAGGELFF. The CDR3 coding sequence is TGTGCCAGCAGAAGCGGGAGAGCAGGCGGGGAGCTGTTTTTT.

The rearrangement joins TRBV20-1 to TRBJ2-7, with D tentatively TRBD2 (5 bases). V dropped 4 bases and J dropped 5 bases, with 9 bases sitting between them. CDR3 length equals 11 residues. Germline CDR1 is DFQATT and CDR2 is SNEGSKA (reference sequence). The CDR3 spells CSATSGHEQYF. In DNA, the CDR3 is TGCAGTGCTACCAGCGGACACGAGCAGTACTTC.

The V call is TRBV28, the J call TRBJ2-2, with D tentatively TRBD1 (5 bases). Trimming took off 2 bases at V and 4 bases at J, with 17 bases between the two ends. The germline V gene has CDR1 MDHEN and CDR2 SYDVKM. The CDR3 totals 17 residues. DNA for the CDR3: TGTGCCAGCAGTTTACTGTTAAGGGGCTACCGCACCGGGGAGCTGTTTTTT. It is translated as CASSLLLRGYRTGELFF.

The gene calls are TRBV24-1 and TRBJ2-1; the match to TRBD2 covers 7 bases. Germline V gene data show CDR1 as KGHDR and CDR2 as SFDVKD. Germline trimming cut 1 base from V and 1 base from J; bases unmatched to any gene: 9. CDR3 length: 18 amino acids. CDR3 protein: CATSDFVASGTSYNEQFF. In DNA, the CDR3 is TGTGCCACCAGTGATTTTGTAGCTAGCGGAACATCCTACAATGAGCAGTTCTTC.

This rearrangement joins TRBV12-3 or TRBV12-4 to TRBJ2-6, with D tentatively TRBD1 (6 bases). V was pared by 6 bases and J by 11 bases, with 14 bases between. The CDR3 extends over 13 amino acids. CDR3 DNA sequence: TGTGCCAGCAGCGCAGCAGAGGGGGACGTCCTGACTTTC. It is translated as CASSAAEGDVLTF.

The chain employs TRBV15 and TRBJ1-2; the D is unclear. CDR1 LNHNV and CDR2 YYDKDF come from the germline V gene (reference sequence). V was pared by 0 bases and J by 6 bases, with 11 bases between. This CDR3 is 14 amino acids long. The CDR3 loop reads CATSRDLADDGYTF. The CDR3 coding sequence is TGTGCCACCAGCAGAGATCTAGCCGACGATGGCTACACCTTC.

The rearrangement uses TRBV19 and TRBJ2-3; 14 nucleotides align to TRBD2. CDR3 length equals 17 residues. Germline values: CDR1 LNHDA, CDR2 SQIVND (reference sequence). With V trimmed by 5 bases and J by 7 bases, 11 bases remained unmatched. The CDR3 is CASSSGTSGSFIHTQYF. CDR3 nucleotide sequence: TGTGCCAGTAGTTCTGGGACTAGCGGGAGTTTTATACATACGCAGTATTTT.

This sequence joins TRBV14 and TRBJ1-2; 7 bases align to TRBD1. After removal of 1 base from V and 6 bases from J, the junction contained 2 bases not matched to a gene. From germline, CDR1 is SGHDN and CDR2 FVKESK. There are 13 residues in the CDR3. CDR3 coding DNA: TGTGCCAGCAGCCAAGTCAGGGGGAATGGCTACACCTTC. It translates to CASSQVRGNGYTF.

This rearrangement joins TRBV15 to TRBJ2-5, with TRBD2 matching 9 bases. Germline V gene data show CDR1 as LNHNV and CDR2 as YYDKDF (reference sequence). J was trimmed by 4 bases and V by 3 bases; bases with no gene match: 9. The CDR3 has 16 amino acids. For the CDR3, the DNA is TGTGCCACCAGCAGCGGACTAGCGTCCTTGGGAGAGACCCAGTACTTC. This codes for CATSSGLASLGETQYF.

The chain couples TRBV9 to TRBJ1-4; 9 bases line up with TRBD1. The CDR3 loop spans 15 amino acids. From germline, CDR1 is SGDLS and CDR2 YYNGEE. The V gene end was trimmed by 4 bases and the J gene end by 6 bases; junction bases not matched to a gene: 7. This CDR3 is CASSPRTGEYEKLFF. The CDR3 DNA reads as TGTGCCAGCAGCCCGCGGACAGGGGAGTATGAAAAACTGTTTTTT. The full variable domain, with the rest looked up from reference TRBV9 and TRBJ1-4, is DSGVTQTPKHLITATGQRVTLRCSPRSGDLSVYWYQQSLDQGLQFLIQYYNGEERAKGNILERFSAQQFPDLHSELNLSSLELGDSALYFCASSPRTGEYEKLFFGSGTQLSVL.

V is TRBV5-1 and J is TRBJ2-7; 15 nucleotides align to TRBD2. Germline V gene data show CDR1 as SGHRS and CDR2 as YFSETQ. This CDR3 has 15 residues. After removal of 4 bases from V and 6 bases from J, the junction contained 5 bases not matched to a gene. The CDR3 DNA is TGCGCCAGCAGCATGGGACTAGCGGGAGGCAGCGAGCAGTACTTC. Translation: CASSMGLAGGSEQYF.

The chain joins TRBV10-1 to TRBJ2-3, with 10 positions matching TRBD2. Germline V CDR1 and CDR2: WNHNN, SYGVQD (reference sequence). The trim removed 3 bases at V and 2 bases at J, leaving 8 bases unmatched. The CDR3 spans 17 residues. In nucleotides, the CDR3 is TGCGCCAGCAGTGAAGGGCTAGCGGGGGCCCACACAGATACGCAGTATTTT. Amino acids: CASSEGLAGAHTDTQYF.

This clone was observed once. The chain carries TRBV7-3 and TRBJ1-5; D not resolved. Trimming removed 5 bases from V and 7 bases from J, with 12 bases in between. Germline V gene lookup returns CDR1 SGHTA and CDR2 FQGTGA. This CDR3 spans 13 amino acids. The CDR3 nucleotides read TGTGCCAGCAGCGCTCAGACGGGACAGCCCCAGCATTTT. Protein: CASSAQTGQPQHF.

The rearrangement links TRBV2 to TRBJ1-6; D gene uncertain. V lost 0 bases to trimming and J lost 0 bases, with 6 bases between them. Germline V CDR1 and CDR2: SNHLY, FYNNEI. The CDR3 has 16 residues. The CDR3 nucleotides read TGTGCCAGCAGTGAAGCGCAGTTCTCCTATAATTCACCCCTCCACTTT. This codes for CASSEAQFSYNSPLHF.

This clone has only a few counts. V and J are TRBV28 and TRBJ1-2; 9 nucleotides match TRBD1. Germline V gives CDR1 MDHEN, CDR2 SYDVKM. Germline trimming cut 7 bases from V and 5 bases from J; bases unmatched to any gene: 8. The CDR3 spans 14 residues. The CDR3 is CASNLGTGRYGYTF. The CDR3 DNA follows: TGTGCCAGCAACCTCGGGACAGGGAGGTATGGCTACACCTTC.

This sequence joins TRBV7-6 and TRBJ2-3, with 12 bases aligning to TRBD2. This CDR3 region has 17 residues. After removal of 2 bases from V and 5 bases from J, the junction contained 8 bases not matched to a gene. The germline gives CDR1 SGHVS, CDR2 FNYEAQ. CDR3 protein: CASSLYKTSGSGDTQYF. The CDR3 bases are TGTGCCAGCAGCTTATATAAGACTAGCGGGAGTGGAGATACGCAGTATTTT.